The 8 T cell receptor beta chains below come from one sample, sequenced in a study of OX40 agonist ivuxolimab in advanced cancers. Measured with immunoSEQ multiplex PCR; TCRdb has only the in-frame clones, and not every one. The sample holds 20,000 to 25,000 clones; roughly 93% are singletons and the top ten take approximately 48%. Material: CD4+ or CD8+ T cells sorted from blood, obtained in a trial of the OX40 agonist ivuxolimab. These receptors all stem from an adult with an advanced solid tumor such as melanoma, head and neck, liver or kidney cancer.

V usage is TRBV5-1 and J usage is TRBJ2-5; unclear D gene. This CDR3 spans 14 amino acids. Germline V gene lookup returns CDR1 SGHRS and CDR2 YFSETQ. Trimming left V 4 bases short and J 5 bases short, with 15 bases between. The CDR3 DNA is TGCGCCAGCAGCCCCGCTATGCGATCGGAGACCCAGTACTTC. Protein product: CASSPAMRSETQYF.

This chain connects TRBV5-1 to TRBJ1-5; no definite D call. This CDR3 comprises 13 residues. Trimming shortened V by 1 base and J by 4 bases, and 6 bases separated the two germline ends. The germline CDR1 and CDR2 sequences are SGHRS and YFSETQ. CDR3 region: CASSLKGNQPQHF. In nucleotides, the CDR3 is TGCGCCAGCAGCTTGAAAGGGAATCAGCCCCAGCATTTT.

The rearrangement joins TRBV6-1 to TRBJ2-1; 7 bases fit TRBD1. The CDR3 has 15 amino acids. V shed 3 bases and J 7 bases; nucleotides not matched to a gene: 9. Germline loops: CDR1 MNHNS, CDR2 SASEGT. The CDR3 reads CASSDYRQGQNEQFF. CDR3 DNA sequence: TGTGCCAGCAGTGATTATCGACAGGGACAGAATGAGCAGTTCTTC.

The gene calls are TRBV7-8 and TRBJ1-1, with no clear D. Between the trimmed V and J ends, which lost 1 base and 5 bases, there was a span of 5 bases. The length of the CDR3 is 12 residues. Germline V CDR1 and CDR2: SGHVS, FQNEAQ. CDR3 residues: CASSLGRTEAFF. The DNA for the CDR3 is TGTGCCAGCAGCTTAGGGAGGACTGAAGCTTTCTTT.

The gene calls are TRBV19 and TRBJ1-5; D possibly corresponds to TRBD1 (5 bases). V was clipped by 3 bases and J by 7 bases, with 7 bases between them. This CDR3 is 12 amino acids long. Germline V gives CDR1 LNHDA, CDR2 SQIVND (reference sequence). As DNA, the CDR3 is TGTGCCAGTAGTATGGGGGAGCAGCCCCAGCATTTT. It codes for CASSMGEQPQHF.

This clone was detected once. The chain recombines TRBV4-3 with TRBJ1-3; a weak D match, TRBD1 (6 bases). This CDR3 spans 15 amino acids. V shed 2 bases and J shed 4 bases, with 12 bases lying between them. Germline values: CDR1 LGHNA, CDR2 YSLEER. The CDR3 is CASSQSGASGNTIYF. The DNA for the CDR3 is TGCGCCAGCAGCCAATCAGGGGCCTCCGGAAACACCATATATTTT.

J is TRBJ2-4 and V is TRBV2; D gene ambiguous. This CDR3 has 15 amino acids. V shed 4 bases and J shed 0 bases, with 10 bases lying between them. The germline CDR1 and CDR2 sequences are SNHLY and FYNNEI. Here the CDR3 reads CASSADLLAKNIQYF. The CDR3 DNA sequence: TGTGCCAGCAGTGCGGACCTACTAGCCAAAAACATTCAGTACTTC.

The V gene is TRBV5-1, the J gene TRBJ2-2; possibly TRBD1 for D (6 bases). The V and J ends lost 6 bases and 7 bases respectively, with 19 bases between them. The CDR3 is 15 amino acids. Germline values: CDR1 SGHRS, CDR2 YFSETQ. The CDR3 bases are TGCGCCAGCACCTCACAAACAGGGTATGACGGGGAGCTGTTTTTT. Encoded protein: CASTSQTGYDGELFF.